The sequence of this T cell receptor (beta chain) was determined in a study of blood T cell repertoires in COVID-19. Per the authors' pipeline: Reference gene primers were amplified, and this amplification served to estimate nucleated cell counts. The protocol was immunoSEQ multiplex PCR, while the TCRdb copy is restricted to in-frame clones and leaves out a portion. That table supplies the V and J calls and clone size; D and trimming were determined from the DNA. The repertoire holds 200,000 to 250,000 clones, with 88% as singletons. CDR3 length equals 15 residues. Germline values: CDR1 DFQATT, CDR2 SNEGSKA (reference sequence). V was pared by 3 bases and J by 0 bases, with 13 bases between. This clone was detected only once.

The TCR sequence derives from a woman aged 55-70 years with acute or convalescent COVID-19. Sequencing used peripheral blood. The rearrangement links TRBV20-1 to TRBJ2-3; D may be TRBD2 (5 bases). Here the CDR3 reads CSASSRDASTDTQYF. The CDR3 DNA follows: TGCAGTGCTAGTTCCCGGGATGCTAGCACAGATACGCAGTATTTT.